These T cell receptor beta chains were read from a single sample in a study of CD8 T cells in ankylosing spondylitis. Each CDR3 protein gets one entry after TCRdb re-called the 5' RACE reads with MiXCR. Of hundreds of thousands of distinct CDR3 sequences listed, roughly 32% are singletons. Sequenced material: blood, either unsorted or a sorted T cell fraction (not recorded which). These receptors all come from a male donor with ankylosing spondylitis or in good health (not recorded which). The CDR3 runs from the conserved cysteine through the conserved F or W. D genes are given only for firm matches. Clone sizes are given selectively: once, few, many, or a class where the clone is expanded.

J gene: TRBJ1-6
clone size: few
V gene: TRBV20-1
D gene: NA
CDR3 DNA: TGCAGTGCTAGGGGGGTGGGGGCCTATAATTCACCCCTCCACTTT
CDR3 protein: CSARGVGAYNSPLHF

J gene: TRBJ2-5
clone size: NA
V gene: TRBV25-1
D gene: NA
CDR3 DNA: TGTGCCAGCGCTCGGGAGACCCAGTACTTC
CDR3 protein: CASARETQYF

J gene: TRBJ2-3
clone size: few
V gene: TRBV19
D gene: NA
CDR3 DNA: TGTGCCAGTAGTATAGTAGGAAGCACAGATACGCAGTATTTT
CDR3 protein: CASSIVGSTDTQYF

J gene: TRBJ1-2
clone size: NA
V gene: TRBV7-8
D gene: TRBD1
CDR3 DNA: TGTGCCAGCAGCTTAGCTCCAGGGGGCTATGGCTACACCTTC
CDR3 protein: CASSLAPGGYGYTF

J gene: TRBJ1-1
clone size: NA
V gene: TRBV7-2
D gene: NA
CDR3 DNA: TGTGCCAGCACCTTAGCTCCTGGATTGAACACTGAAGCTTTCTTT
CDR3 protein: CASTLAPGLNTEAFF

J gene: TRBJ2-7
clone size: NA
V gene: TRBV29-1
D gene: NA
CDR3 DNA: TGCAGCGTTGAAGGGACGTCTATGAGCCCCTACGAGCAGTACTTC
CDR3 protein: CSVEGTSMSPYEQYF

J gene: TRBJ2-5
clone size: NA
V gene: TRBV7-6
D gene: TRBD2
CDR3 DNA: TGTGCCAGCAGCTTATTGCCTAGCGGGGAGCAAGAGACCCAGTACTTC
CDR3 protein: CASSLLPSGEQETQYF

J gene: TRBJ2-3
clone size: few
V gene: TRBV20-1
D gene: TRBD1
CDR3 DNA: TGCAGTGCTACCCGACAGGGGGGAAGAGATACGCAGTATTTT
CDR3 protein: CSATRQGGRDTQYF

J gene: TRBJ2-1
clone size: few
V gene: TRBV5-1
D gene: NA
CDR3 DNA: TGCGCCAGCAGCTTGGCGAGGAACTACAATGAGCAGTTCTTC
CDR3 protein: CASSLARNYNEQFF

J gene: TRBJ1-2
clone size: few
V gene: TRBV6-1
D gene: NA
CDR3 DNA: TGTGCCAGCAGAACGGGGACGGTCGGAGACTACACCTTC
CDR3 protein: CASRTGTVGDYTF

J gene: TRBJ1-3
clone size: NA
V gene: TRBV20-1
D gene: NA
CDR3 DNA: TGCAGTGCCCCAGACCCGACCCACTCTGGAAACACCATATATTTT
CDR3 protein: CSAPDPTHSGNTIYF

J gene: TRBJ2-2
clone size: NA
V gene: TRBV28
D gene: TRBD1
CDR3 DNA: TGTGCCACGGACAGGGACACCGGGGAGCTGTTTTTT
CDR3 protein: CATDRDTGELFF

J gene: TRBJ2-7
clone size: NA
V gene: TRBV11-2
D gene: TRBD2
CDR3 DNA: TGTGCCAGCAGCTTACAACTAGCGTACGAGCAGTACTTC
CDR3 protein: CASSLQLAYEQYF

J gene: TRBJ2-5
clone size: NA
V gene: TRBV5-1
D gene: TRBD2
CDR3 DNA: TGCGCCAGCAGCTTGGGGGCTAGCGGTAACCAAGAGACCCAGTACTTC
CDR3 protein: CASSLGASGNQETQYF

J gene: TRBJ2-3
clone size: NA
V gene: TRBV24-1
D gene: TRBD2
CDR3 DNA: TGTGCCACCAGTGAACTCGGACTAGGTCCCACAGATACGCAGTATTTT
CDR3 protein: CATSELGLGPTDTQYF

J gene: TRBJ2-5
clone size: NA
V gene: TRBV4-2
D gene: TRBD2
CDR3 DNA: TGTGCCAGCAGCCAAGAGACACTAGCGGGCCTCCAAGAGACCCAGTACTTC
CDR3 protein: CASSQETLAGLQETQYF

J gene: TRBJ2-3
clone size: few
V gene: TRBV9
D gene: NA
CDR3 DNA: TGTGCCAGCAGCGTAGTAGGGGACCTGACAGATACGCAGTATTTT
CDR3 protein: CASSVVGDLTDTQYF

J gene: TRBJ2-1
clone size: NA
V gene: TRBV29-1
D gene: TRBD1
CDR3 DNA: TGCAGCGTTGAAGATCCAGGGGGCCGAAGGGGAAATGAGCAGTTCTTC
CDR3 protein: CSVEDPGGRRGNEQFF

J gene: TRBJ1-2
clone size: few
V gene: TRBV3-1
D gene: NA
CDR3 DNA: TGTGCCAGCAGCCAAGGACAAGGCGGGGCGAAGGGCTACACCTTC
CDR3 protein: CASSQGQGGAKGYTF

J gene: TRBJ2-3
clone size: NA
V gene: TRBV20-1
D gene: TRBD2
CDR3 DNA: TGCAGTGCCCAGGGGGGACTAGCGGGGCTCACAGATACGCAGTATTTT
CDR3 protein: CSAQGGLAGLTDTQYF

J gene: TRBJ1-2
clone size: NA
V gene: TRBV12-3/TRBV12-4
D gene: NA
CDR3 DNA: TGTGCCAGCAGTTTTCTTTCGACAGTCTATGGCTACACCTTC
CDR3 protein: CASSFLSTVYGYTF

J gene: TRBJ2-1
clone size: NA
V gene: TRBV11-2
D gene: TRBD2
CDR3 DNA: TGTGCCAGCAGCCCGCGTCGGACTAGCGTGGCTGAGCAGTTCTTC
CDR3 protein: CASSPRRTSVAEQFF

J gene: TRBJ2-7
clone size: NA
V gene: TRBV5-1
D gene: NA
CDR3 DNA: TGCGCCAGCAGCTTAGGAGGGGGCCTGGACGAGCAGTACTTC
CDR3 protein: CASSLGGGLDEQYF

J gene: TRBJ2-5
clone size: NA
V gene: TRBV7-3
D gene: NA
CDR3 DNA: TGTGCCAGCAGCATCGGGACAAAGTACCAAGAGACCCAGTACTTC
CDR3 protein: CASSIGTKYQETQYF

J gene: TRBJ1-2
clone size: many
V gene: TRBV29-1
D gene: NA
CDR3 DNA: TGCAGCGTTGAAGGGGCCTATGGCTACACCTTC
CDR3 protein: CSVEGAYGYTF

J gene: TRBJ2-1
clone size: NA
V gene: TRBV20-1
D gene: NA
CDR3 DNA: TGCAGTGCAAAGAGGGGGGGCAGGAATGAGCAGTTCTTC
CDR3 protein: CSAKRGGRNEQFF

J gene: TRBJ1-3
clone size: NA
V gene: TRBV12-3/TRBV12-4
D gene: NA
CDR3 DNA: TGTGCCAGCAGGCAATCGGCGGCAGGGAGCGGAAACACCATATATTTT
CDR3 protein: CASRQSAAGSGNTIYF

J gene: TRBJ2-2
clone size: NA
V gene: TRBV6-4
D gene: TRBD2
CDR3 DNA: TGTGCCAGCAGCATCGGGGGGGCGCAGTCCGGGGAGCTGTTTTTT
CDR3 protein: CASSIGGAQSGELFF

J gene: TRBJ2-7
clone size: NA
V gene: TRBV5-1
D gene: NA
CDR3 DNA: TGCGCCAGCAGCCGTCTGGACTCCTACGAGCAGTACTTC
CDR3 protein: CASSRLDSYEQYF

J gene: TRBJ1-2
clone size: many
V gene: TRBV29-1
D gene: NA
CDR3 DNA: TGCAGCGCTGGGGAAGTAATCGGCTACACCTTC
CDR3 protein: CSAGEVIGYTF

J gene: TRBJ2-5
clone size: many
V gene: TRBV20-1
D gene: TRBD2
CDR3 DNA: TGCAGTGCTAGAGCCTATACGGCGGGGGGACGCCAAGAGACCCAGTACTTC
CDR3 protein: CSARAYTAGGRQETQYF

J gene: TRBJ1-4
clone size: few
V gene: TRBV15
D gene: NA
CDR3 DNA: TGTGCCACCAGCAGGGGCAGGGGTGGTGAAAAACTGTTTTTT
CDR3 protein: CATSRGRGGEKLFF

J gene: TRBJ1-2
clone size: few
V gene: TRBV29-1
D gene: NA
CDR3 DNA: TGCAGCGTCTGGACCAGCGGCTACACCTTC
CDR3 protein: CSVWTSGYTF

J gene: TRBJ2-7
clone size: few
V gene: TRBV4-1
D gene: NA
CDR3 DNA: TGCGCCAGCAGCCATCGGGACGGATCCTACGAGCAGTACTTC
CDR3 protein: CASSHRDGSYEQYF

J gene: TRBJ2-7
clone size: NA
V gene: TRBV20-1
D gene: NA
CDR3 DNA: TGCAGTGCTAGAGTTTCTCCCTTCTCCTACGAGCAGTACTTC
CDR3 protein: CSARVSPFSYEQYF

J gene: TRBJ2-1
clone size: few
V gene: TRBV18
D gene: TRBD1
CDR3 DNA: TGTGCCAGCTCACCAGAGACAGGGTTGAACGAGCAGTTCTTC
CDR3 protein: CASSPETGLNEQFF

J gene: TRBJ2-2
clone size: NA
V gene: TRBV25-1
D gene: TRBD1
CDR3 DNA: TGTGCCAGCAGTGATCAGGGGGCCGGGGAGCTGTTTTTT
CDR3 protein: CASSDQGAGELFF

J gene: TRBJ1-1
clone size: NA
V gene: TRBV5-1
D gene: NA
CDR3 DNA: TGCGCCAGCAACCCGGTACCGAACACTGAAGCTTTCTTT
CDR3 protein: CASNPVPNTEAFF

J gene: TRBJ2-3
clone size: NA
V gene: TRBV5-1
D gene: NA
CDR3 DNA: TGCGCCAGCAGACGGGGCACAGATACGCAGTATTTT
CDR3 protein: CASRRGTDTQYF

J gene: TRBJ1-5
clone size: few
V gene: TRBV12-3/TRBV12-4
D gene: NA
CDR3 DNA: TGTGCCAGCAGTTTAGTAGTAGGGCAGCCCCAGCATTTT
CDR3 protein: CASSLVVGQPQHF

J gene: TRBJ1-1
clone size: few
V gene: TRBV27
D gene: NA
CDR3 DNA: TGTGCCAGCACCCCAGGGCGGGTGAACACTGAAGCTTTCTTT
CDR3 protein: CASTPGRVNTEAFF

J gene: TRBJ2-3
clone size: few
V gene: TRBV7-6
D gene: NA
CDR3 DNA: TGTGCCAGCAGCTTATCCGACCGACCCACAGATACGCAGTATTTT
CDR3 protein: CASSLSDRPTDTQYF

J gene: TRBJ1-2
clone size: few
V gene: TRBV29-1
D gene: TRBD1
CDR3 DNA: TGCAGCGTAACCGGGACAGGGGGTCCCGGCTATGGCTACACCTTC
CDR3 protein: CSVTGTGGPGYGYTF

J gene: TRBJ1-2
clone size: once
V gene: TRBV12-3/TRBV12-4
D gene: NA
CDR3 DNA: TGTGCCAGCACGGTGGGACTTTATGGCTACACCTTC
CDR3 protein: CASTVGLYGYTF

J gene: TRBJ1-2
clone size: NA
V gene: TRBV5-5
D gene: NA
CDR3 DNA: TGTGCCAGCAGCTTGGACGGGCGTCCCGTTCAGGGCTACACCTTC
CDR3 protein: CASSLDGRPVQGYTF

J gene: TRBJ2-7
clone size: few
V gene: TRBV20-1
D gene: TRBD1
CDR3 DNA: TGCAGTGCCGTGACAGGGGCCGAGCAGTACTTC
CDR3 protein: CSAVTGAEQYF

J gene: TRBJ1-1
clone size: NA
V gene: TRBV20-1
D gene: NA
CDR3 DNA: TGCAGTCCAAGGACAGCGAACACTGAAGCTTTCTTT
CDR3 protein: CSPRTANTEAFF

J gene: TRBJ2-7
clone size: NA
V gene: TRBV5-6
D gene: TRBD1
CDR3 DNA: TGTGCCAGCAGCTTGGCAAGATCAGGGGGCCCTGGGGTCTACGAGCAGTACTTC
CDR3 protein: CASSLARSGGPGVYEQYF

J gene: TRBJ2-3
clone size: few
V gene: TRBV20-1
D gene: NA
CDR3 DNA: TGCAGTGCTATCTCGTCAGGGAGAAGTGGTGATACGCAGTATTTT
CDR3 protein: CSAISSGRSGDTQYF

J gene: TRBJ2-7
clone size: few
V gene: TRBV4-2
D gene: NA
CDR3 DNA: TGTGCCAGCAGCCAAGGGGGGTACGGGGGTTACGAGCAGTACTTC
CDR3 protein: CASSQGGYGGYEQYF

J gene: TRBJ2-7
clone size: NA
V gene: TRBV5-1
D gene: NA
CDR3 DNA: TGCGCCAGCAGCTTGTTCAAAGGGGGGCCCAGCTCCTACGAGCAGTACTTC
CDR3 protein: CASSLFKGGPSSYEQYF

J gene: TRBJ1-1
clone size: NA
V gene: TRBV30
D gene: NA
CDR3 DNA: TGTGCCTGGAGTACCCCATACGGTGAAGCTTTCTTT
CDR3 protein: CAWSTPYGEAFF

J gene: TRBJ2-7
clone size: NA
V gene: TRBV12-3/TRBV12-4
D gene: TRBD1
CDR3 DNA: TGTGCCAGCAGTTTATCCGGGACAGAATACGAGCAGTACTTC
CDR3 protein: CASSLSGTEYEQYF

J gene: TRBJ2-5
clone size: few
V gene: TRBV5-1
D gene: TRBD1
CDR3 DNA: TGCGCCAGCAGCCTCCCGACAGGGCGGGAGACCCAGTACTTC
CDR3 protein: CASSLPTGRETQYF

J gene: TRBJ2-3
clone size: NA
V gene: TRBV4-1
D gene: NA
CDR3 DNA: TGCGCCAGCAGCCAAGATCCAGTTCACACAGATACGCAGTATTTT
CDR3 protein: CASSQDPVHTDTQYF

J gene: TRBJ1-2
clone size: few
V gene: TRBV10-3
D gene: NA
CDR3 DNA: TGTGCCATCAGACAGACAGGAACTATGGACTACACCTTC
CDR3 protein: CAIRQTGTMDYTF

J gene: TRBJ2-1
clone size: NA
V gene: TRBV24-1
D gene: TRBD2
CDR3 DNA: TGTGCCACCAGTGATGAGGCGGGGGGGTCTTACAATGAGCAGTTCTTC
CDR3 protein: CATSDEAGGSYNEQFF

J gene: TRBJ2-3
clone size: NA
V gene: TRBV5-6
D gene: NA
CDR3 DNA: TGTGCCAGCAGCTCTCTCGGGGTTCAAGATACGCAGTATTTT
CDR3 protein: CASSSLGVQDTQYF

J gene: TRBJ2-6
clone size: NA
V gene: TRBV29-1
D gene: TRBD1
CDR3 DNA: TGCAGCGTTGAACCCGGGACAGGGGTGCGCTCTGGGGCCAACGTCCTGACTTTC
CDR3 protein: CSVEPGTGVRSGANVLTF